This TCR beta chain came from a study of control samples from healthy donors and cancer patients. Libraries were prepared by immunoSEQ multiplex PCR; TCRdb keeps only in-frame clonotypes and omits some of them. The sample has around 130,000 clones; roughly 90% are singletons. CDR1 KGHDR and CDR2 SFDVKD come from the germline V gene. The V end lost 4 bases, the J end lost 3 bases, and 4 bases lay between the germline ends. This CDR3 region has 12 residues. The chain is built from TRBV24-1 and TRBJ2-3; D unclear. The sequence came from a young man in good health. Sample: blood. CDR3: CATSESTDTQYF. The CDR3 coding sequence is TGTGCCACCAGTGAGTCAACAGATACGCAGTATTTT.